These T cell receptor beta chains were read from a single sample in a study of T-cell memory formation after mild COVID-19. From the 5' RACE reads, TCRdb called clonotypes with MiXCR, one entry per CDR3 protein. Found here are 550,000 to 700,000 distinct CDR3 sequences, approximately 19% of them singletons; the top ten hold 12%. The sample comprised PBMCs or a T cell subset sorted from them (not recorded which). All receptors come from an adult woman who had mild COVID-19 (a few samples of this study predate the infection). Cell type and time point are not known. The CDR3 runs from the conserved cysteine through the conserved F or W. The D gene is left open where the match is weak. Expanded clones get a size class; other rows say once, few or many, or leave the size out.

TRBV12-3/TRBV12-4	.	many	TRBJ1-1	TGTGCCAGCAGTTTAGCTCATAGTACAGAAGCTTTCTTT	CASSLAHSTEAFF
TRBV18	.	.	TRBJ1-1	TGTGCCAGCTCACCAGAAGCGAGGATGAACACTGAAGCTTTCTTT	CASSPEARMNTEAFF
TRBV4-2	.	.	TRBJ2-4	TGTGCCAGCAGCCAAGGTGGTAGCGCGAACATTCAGTACTTC	CASSQGGSANIQYF
TRBV7-2	TRBD1	few	TRBJ1-2	TGTGCCAGCACTCTGGGGGGACAGGTTAACTATGGCTACACCTTC	CASTLGGQVNYGYTF
TRBV11-2	.	.	TRBJ2-1	TGTGCCAGCAGCTTAGGACCCGGGACTTCGACCTACAATGAGCAGTTCTTC	CASSLGPGTSTYNEQFF
TRBV5-1	TRBD1	few	TRBJ2-2	TGCGCCAGCAGCAGAATGGGACAGGGGAACACCGGGGAGCTGTTTTTT	CASSRMGQGNTGELFF
TRBV24-1	TRBD1	.	TRBJ2-1	TGTGCCACTCATCCCGGGACAGGGGGTTCCGGTGAGCAGTTCTTC	CATHPGTGGSGEQFF
TRBV20-1	.	few	TRBJ1-3	TGCAGTGTCTCAGGGCAAGCTGGAAACACCATATATTTT	CSVSGQAGNTIYF
TRBV29-1	TRBD1	many	TRBJ2-7	TGCAGCGTTGAGAGAATGGGGACAGGACCCTCCGAGCAGTACTTC	CSVERMGTGPSEQYF
TRBV6-5	.	few	TRBJ2-2	TGTGCCAGCAGAGCCCTCCGGGGCCAAGCGATCGGGGAGCTGTTTTTT	CASRALRGQAIGELFF
TRBV24-1	TRBD1	few	TRBJ1-2	TGTGCCACCAGTGATCCGTCCGTGACAGGGAACGAAAATGGCTACACCTTC	CATSDPSVTGNENGYTF
TRBV5-6	.	few	TRBJ2-1	TGTGCCAGCAGCTTGGTGGCGCGTTTCAATGAGCAGTTCTTC	CASSLVARFNEQFF
TRBV4-1	.	few	TRBJ1-3	TGCGCCAGCAGCCAAGTCGTGGACACCATATATTTT	CASSQVVDTIYF
TRBV7-8	TRBD2	.	TRBJ2-3	TGTGCCAGCAGCTTAGGACTAGCGGGGCTGGCAGATACGCAGTATTTT	CASSLGLAGLADTQYF
TRBV20-1	TRBD1	.	TRBJ1-1	TGCAGTGCTAGTAGAACCGGGACAGGAGGGAACACTGAAGCTTTCTTT	CSASRTGTGGNTEAFF
TRBV7-2	.	.	TRBJ1-3	TGTGCCAGCAGCAAGGGACAAGGGGCCAACACCATATATTTT	CASSKGQGANTIYF
TRBV24-1	.	.	TRBJ2-3	TGTGCCACCAGTGACCCCCACACGCCGACTAGTATTGGCACAGATACGCAGTATTTT	CATSDPHTPTSIGTDTQYF
TRBV20-1	.	few	TRBJ1-1	TGCAGTGCTAGAGATGTGGGCACTGAAGCTTTCTTT	CSARDVGTEAFF
TRBV12-3/TRBV12-4	.	many	TRBJ2-7	TGTGCCGACCCGACGACCTTAAGCGACGAGCAGTACTTC	CADPTTLSDEQYF
TRBV6-5	.	few	TRBJ2-2	TGTGCCAGCAGTTTAGAGGGTTTCACCGGGGAGCTGTTTTTT	CASSLEGFTGELFF
TRBV20-1	TRBD1	few	TRBJ1-1	TGCAGTGCTCAAGTCCCGGGACAGTGGCTGAACACTGAAGCTTTCTTT	CSAQVPGQWLNTEAFF
TRBV9	.	.	TRBJ2-2	TGTGCCAGCAGCGTTTATCGGGACCCAACATCGACCGGGGAGCTGTTTTTT	CASSVYRDPTSTGELFF
TRBV5-1	.	.	TRBJ2-1	TGCGCCAGCGGGGAGGCTCGGAGCTCCTACAATGAGCAGTTCTTC	CASGEARSSYNEQFF
TRBV5-1	.	.	TRBJ1-4	TGCGCCAGCAGCTTTTCAGGACTAGCGTTTGGTAATGAAAAACTGTTTTTT	CASSFSGLAFGNEKLFF
TRBV5-1	TRBD1	few	TRBJ1-4	TGCGCCAGCAGCTACGAGTCCGGGACAGGGACTGAAAAACTGTTTTTT	CASSYESGTGTEKLFF
TRBV5-1	.	few	TRBJ2-3	TGCGCCAGCAGCTTGCGTGCGGGATTTCAAGTAGATACGCAGTATTTT	CASSLRAGFQVDTQYF
TRBV10-3	.	few	TRBJ1-6	TGTGCCACCCAGGGGACCGGGACGGCCCTCCACTTT	CATQGTGTALHF
TRBV25-1	.	.	TRBJ1-5	TGTGCCAGCAGTGAGCACAATCAGCCCCAGCATTTT	CASSEHNQPQHF
TRBV6-2/TRBV6-3	.	.	TRBJ1-5	TGTGCCAGCAGTATCGGGATCGGCAGCCCTCTTCGGGGTCAGCCCCAGCATTTT	CASSIGIGSPLRGQPQHF
TRBV6-6	TRBD1	few	TRBJ1-5	TGTGCCAGCAGTTCACAGGGGTCTGGCAATCAGCCCCAGCATTTT	CASSSQGSGNQPQHF